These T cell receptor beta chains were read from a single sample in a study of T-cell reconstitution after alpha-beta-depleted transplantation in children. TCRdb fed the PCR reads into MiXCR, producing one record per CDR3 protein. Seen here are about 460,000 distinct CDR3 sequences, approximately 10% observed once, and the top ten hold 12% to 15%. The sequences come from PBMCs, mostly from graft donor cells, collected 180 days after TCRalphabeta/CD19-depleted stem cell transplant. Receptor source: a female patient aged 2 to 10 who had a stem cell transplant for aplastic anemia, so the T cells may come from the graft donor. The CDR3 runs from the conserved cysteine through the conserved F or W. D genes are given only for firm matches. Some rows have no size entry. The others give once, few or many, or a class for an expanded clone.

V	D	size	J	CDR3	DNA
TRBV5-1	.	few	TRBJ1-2	CASSLEWNYGYTF	TGCGCCAGCAGCTTGGAGTGGAACTATGGCTACACCTTC
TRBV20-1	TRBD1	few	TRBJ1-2	CSALNPDRGVNYGYTF	TGCAGTGCCCTTAACCCCGACAGGGGGGTTAACTATGGCTACACCTTC
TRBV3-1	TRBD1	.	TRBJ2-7	CASSQDTSGDRVF	TGTGCCAGCAGCCAAGATACGAGCGGGGACAGGGTCTTC
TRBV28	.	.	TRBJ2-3	CASSSQSGSPIGPRADTQYF	TGTGCCAGCAGTTCCCAGTCCGGGTCCCCAATCGGGCCTAGGGCAGATACGCAGTATTTT
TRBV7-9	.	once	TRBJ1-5	CASSSSSPGPGPQHF	TGTGCCAGCAGCTCAAGCAGTCCTGGCCCGGGACCCCAGCATTTT
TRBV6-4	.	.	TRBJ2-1	CASSDWSSVRLRWGFGLNEQFF	TGTGCCAGCAGTGACTGGAGTAGCGTGCGATTGAGATGGGGCTTTGGGCTCAATGAGCAGTTCTTC
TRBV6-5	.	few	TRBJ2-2	CASSYWYIQNTGELFF	TGTGCCAGCAGTTACTGGTACATCCAGAACACCGGGGAGCTGTTTTTT
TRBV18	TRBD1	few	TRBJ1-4	CASSSGQGSEKLFF	TGTGCCAGCTCATCGGGACAGGGGTCTGAAAAACTGTTTTTT
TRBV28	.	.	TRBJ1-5	CASSETRDRTNQPQHF	TGTGCCAGCAGCGAAACCCGTGACAGGACCAATCAGCCCCAGCATTTT
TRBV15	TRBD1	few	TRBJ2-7	CATSRADRAYEQYF	TGTGCCACCAGCAGAGCGGACAGGGCCTACGAGCAGTACTTC
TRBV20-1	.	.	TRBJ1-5	CSASSQWGTQPQHF	TGCAGTGCCTCAAGTCAGTGGGGGACTCAGCCCCAGCATTTT
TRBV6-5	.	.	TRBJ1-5	CASSYSIGDQPQHF	TGTGCCAGCAGTTACTCAATCGGGGACCAGCCCCAGCATTTT
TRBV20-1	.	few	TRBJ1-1	CSARGGTEAFF	TGCAGTGCTAGAGGGGGGACTGAAGCTTTCTTT
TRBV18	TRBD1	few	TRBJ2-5	CASSPPRGQETQYF	TGTGCCAGCTCACCACCCAGGGGGCAAGAGACCCAGTACTTC
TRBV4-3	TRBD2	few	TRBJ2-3	CASSQEFGLAGLSDTQYF	TGCGCCAGCAGCCAAGAATTCGGACTAGCGGGTCTGTCAGATACGCAGTATTTT
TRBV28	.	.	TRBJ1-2	CASSPGTAGLSYTF	TGTGCCAGCAGTCCCGGGACGGCAGGTCTTAGCTACACCTTC
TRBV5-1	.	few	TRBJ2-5	CASRPVALRGETQYF	TGCGCCAGCAGACCCGTCGCCCTGAGGGGTGAGACCCAGTACTTC
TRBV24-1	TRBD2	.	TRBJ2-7	CATSDSGTSTYEQYF	TGTGCCACCAGTGATTCCGGGACTAGTACTTACGAGCAGTACTTC
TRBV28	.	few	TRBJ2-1	CASSFNPYGEQFF	TGTGCCAGCAGTTTTAACCCTTACGGTGAGCAGTTCTTC
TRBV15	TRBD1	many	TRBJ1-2	CATSRGQGQNYGYTF	TGTGCCACCAGCAGAGGACAGGGCCAAAACTATGGCTACACCTTC
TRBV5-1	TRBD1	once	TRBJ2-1	CASSPPGQGATNEQFF	TGCGCCAGCAGCCCGCCCGGACAGGGGGCCACAAATGAGCAGTTCTTC
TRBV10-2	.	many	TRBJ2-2	CASSELSPGELFF	TGCGCCAGCAGTGAGTTATCGCCCGGGGAGCTGTTTTTT